This record covers a single T cell receptor (beta chain). The data were obtained in a study of blood T cell repertoires in COVID-19. For the study at large: Specimens from acute and convalescent COVID-19 originated in the United States, Italy and Spain. The cDNA or gDNA used as material had been derived from T cells, B-cell-depleted T cells, or PBMCs.

How the authors handled the data: By means of reference gene primer amplification, nucleated cell counts were estimated. The repertoire was sequenced with immunoSEQ multiplex PCR; TCRdb's copy has only in-frame clones and lacks some. Clonal size and the V and J genes are those of that table, whereas D and trimming came from the DNA. The profile shows approximately 400,000 clones, around 92% of them singletons. This CDR3 comprises 15 residues. The germline V and J ends were trimmed by 3 bases and 8 bases, with 20 bases remaining between them. The V gene's germline CDR1 is GTSNPN and CDR2 SVGIG (reference sequence).

The sample taken for sequencing was peripheral blood. The sequence was collected from a man aged 40-50 years with acute or convalescent COVID-19. The chain is built from TRBV30 and TRBJ2-1, with D maybe TRBD2 (6 bases). CDR3 residues: CAWRRGSGSIHEQFF. The CDR3 DNA reads as TGTGCCTGGAGGCGGGGAAGCGGATCTATCCATGAGCAGTTCTTC.